Presented here are 15 T cell receptor beta chains from one specimen sequenced in a study of cytomegalovirus exposure and HLA in healthy donors. The PCR had 60 Vbeta and 13 Jbeta primers. Using immunoSEQ multiplex PCR, the repertoire was profiled, and TCRdb retains in-frame clones only, with some absent. The sample gives 60,000 to 85,000 clones, under 80% of which show up once; around 1.5% is in the top ten. Sequences were obtained from PBMCs. The receptor source for this set is a man in his forties in good health and CMV-seronegative.

The rearrangement links TRBV5-1 to TRBJ1-4; D unclear. CDR1 is SGHRS, CDR2 YFSETQ, per germline. V was shortened by 3 bases and J by 4 bases, with 10 bases between the two germline ends. The CDR3 has 14 amino acids. As DNA, the CDR3 is TGCGCCAGCAGCTCCGACCTAGTTAATGAAAAACTGTTTTTT. Protein: CASSSDLVNEKLFF.

The rearrangement joins TRBV28 to TRBJ2-5; 9 bases fit TRBD1. The J segment lost 5 bases and the V segment lost 2 bases, leaving 12 bases of the junction unmatched. Germline-derived CDR1 and CDR2 are MDHEN and SYDVKM. This CDR3 is 17 amino acids long. This CDR3 reads CASSLPRQGVVRETQYF. The CDR3 nucleotides read TGTGCCAGCAGTTTACCCAGACAGGGGGTAGTCCGGGAGACCCAGTACTTC.

The J gene is TRBJ1-1, the V gene TRBV18; D possibly corresponds to TRBD1 (5 bases). The CDR3 spans 14 residues. V lost 6 bases, J lost 1 base, and 12 bases lay in between. The germline V gene encodes CDR1 KGHSH and CDR2 LQKENI. The CDR3 DNA is TGTGCCAGCTCCGGGTCGGGGGAGAACACTGAAGCTTTCTTT. Amino acid sequence: CASSGSGENTEAFF.

The rearrangement uses TRBV9 and TRBJ2-2; 8 nucleotides line up with TRBD2. V was clipped by 5 bases and J by 0 bases; unmatched bases: 3. Germline CDR1 SGDLS, CDR2 YYNGEE. This CDR3 is 15 amino acids long. CDR3 coding DNA: TGTGCCAGCAGTCCGACTAGCGCGAACACCGGGGAGCTGTTTTTT. Translated: CASSPTSANTGELFF.

The chain combines TRBV30 with TRBJ2-1; 9 bases agree with TRBD2. CDR1 is GTSNPN and CDR2 is SVGIG in the germline V gene (reference sequence). V lost 5 bases, J lost 4 bases, and 12 bases stayed unmatched. The CDR3 sequence is 16 residues long. The CDR3 DNA follows: TGTGCCTGGGGGGACTTTAGCGGGGGCATATACAATGAGCAGTTCTTC. Protein: CAWGDFSGGIYNEQFF.

In this sample, this clone turned up a few times. The V call is TRBV28, the J call TRBJ1-2; TRBD1 aligns across 7 bases. J was trimmed by 7 bases and V by 2 bases; bases with no gene match: 10. Germline V gene sequence: CDR1 MDHEN, CDR2 SYDVKM. The CDR3 spans 15 residues. This CDR3 is CASSLTPGGKGGYTF. For the CDR3, the DNA is TGTGCCAGCAGTTTAACTCCAGGGGGGAAGGGTGGCTACACCTTC.

The chain employs TRBV5-1 and TRBJ2-6; TRBD1 agrees at 8 bases. The germline V gene encodes CDR1 SGHRS and CDR2 YFSETQ. After removal of 4 bases from V and 4 bases from J, the junction contained 7 bases not matched to a gene. CDR3 size: 16 residues. The CDR3 nucleotides read TGCGCCAGCAGCATTCGGACAGGGTTCGGGGCCAACGTCCTGACTTTC. It yields the protein CASSIRTGFGANVLTF.

This clone was seen only a few times. The sample has other DNA sequences that encode this CDR3 too. V usage is TRBV5-1 and J usage is TRBJ2-4; D remains unclear. The V and J ends lost 0 bases and 0 bases respectively, with 13 bases between them. The CDR3 covers 17 residues. Germline V CDR1 and CDR2: SGHRS, YFSETQ. The CDR3 DNA follows: TGCGCCAGCAGCTTGGCCATGCAGTCAGGAGCCAAAAACATTCAGTACTTC. Encoded protein: CASSLAMQSGAKNIQYF.

As to this clone: The junction departs from germline at one end; a sequencing error may be responsible. For the CDR3, the DNA is TGTTCCAGCGGTGATGTTGGCGGAGGGAATCAGCCCCAGCATTTT. It specifies CSSGDVGGGNQPQHF. The J gene is TRBJ1-5, the V gene TRBV7-9, with D unclear. The V gene's germline CDR1 is SEHNR and CDR2 FQNEAQ (reference sequence). This CDR3 region has 15 residues.

This chain uses TRBV2 with TRBJ1-5; 8 bases are shared with TRBD1. CDR1 is SNHLY, CDR2 FYNNEI, per germline. The V gene end was trimmed by 5 bases and the J gene end by 5 bases; junction bases not matched to a gene: 2. The length of the CDR3 is 13 residues. The CDR3 protein is CASSSTGDQPQHF. Written as DNA, the CDR3 is TGTGCCAGCAGTTCGACAGGGGATCAGCCCCAGCATTTT.

This chain joins TRBV5-1 and TRBJ2-2; tentative D call: TRBD1 (5 bases). The CDR3 sequence is 13 residues long. V was trimmed by 4 bases and J by 5 bases, leaving 9 bases between them. The germline CDR1 and CDR2 sequences are SGHRS and YFSETQ. Here the CDR3 reads CASSGRETGELFF. The CDR3 DNA reads as TGCGCCAGCAGCGGCAGGGAAACCGGGGAGCTGTTTTTT.

J is TRBJ1-1 and V is TRBV7-9; the D gene is possibly TRBD1 (6 bases). V lost 5 bases, J lost 1 base, and 11 bases lay in between. CDR3 size: 14 residues. Germline CDR1 is SEHNR and CDR2 is FQNEAQ (reference sequence). The CDR3 here is CASSVEQGNTEAFF. The CDR3, as DNA: TGTGCCAGCAGCGTAGAACAGGGGAACACTGAAGCTTTCTTT. Drawing the rest from reference TRBV7-9 and TRBJ1-1, the complete variable domain is DTGVSQNPRHKITKRGQNVTFRCDPISEHNRLYWYRQTLGQGPEFLTYFQNEAQLEKSRLLSDRFSAERPKGSFSTLEIQRTEQGDSAMYLCASSVEQGNTEAFFGQGTRLTVV.

This clone was picked up one time. The V call is TRBV18, the J call TRBJ1-5, with 8 bases identical to TRBD1. The CDR3 is 16 amino acids. V trimming: 0 bases; J trimming: 5 bases; junction bases outside the gene matches: 6. CDR1 and CDR2 (germline): KGHSH, LQKENI. CDR3 sequence: CASSPPRGQGHQPQHF. The CDR3 bases are TGTGCCAGCTCACCACCCCGAGGACAGGGACATCAGCCCCAGCATTTT.

V usage is TRBV13 and J usage is TRBJ2-5; D call uncertain. CDR3 length: 15 amino acids. Per the germline V gene, CDR1 is PRHDT and CDR2 is FYEKMQ (reference sequence). V shed 4 bases and J shed 0 bases, with 12 bases lying between them. CDR3 in amino acids: CASSSKSSDQETQYF. The CDR3 region has the DNA TGTGCCAGCAGCTCTAAGTCATCGGACCAAGAGACCCAGTACTTC. Together with reference TRBV13 and TRBJ2-5, the CDR3 gives the full variable domain: AAGVIQSPRHLIKEKRETATLKCYPIPRHDTVYWYQQGPGQDPQFLISFYEKMQSDKGSIPDRFSAQQFSDYHSELNMSSLELGDSALYFCASSSKSSDQETQYFGPGTRLLVL.

This rearrangement joins TRBV6-5 to TRBJ2-7, with 11 bases lining up with TRBD2. The CDR3 loop spans 15 amino acids. Trimming removed 4 bases from V and 2 bases from J; junction bases left unmatched: 4. CDR1 and CDR2 from the germline V gene are MNHEY and SVGAGI. The CDR3 sequence: CASSLGTSGPYEQYF. The CDR3 DNA sequence: TGTGCCAGCAGTTTAGGGACTAGCGGACCCTACGAGCAGTACTTC.